The table lists the clone carrying this T cell receptor beta chain with a count of one. As originally analysed: Scientists estimated how many nucleated cells there were by amplifying reference gene primers. Here immunoSEQ multiplex PCR was the method, and the copy in TCRdb shows in-frame clones only, minus some. The D gene and trimming were derived from the DNA, and the V and J assignments and clone size from that table. The profile shows some 16,000 clones, roughly 82% of them singletons. These data belong to a study of blood T cell repertoires in COVID-19. Looking at the study overall: Samples of COVID-19 (acute and convalescent) were obtained from the United States, Italy and Spain. PBMCs, B-cell-depleted T cells, or T cells were the source of the cDNA or gDNA that made up the material.

Trimming left V 2 bases short and J 10 bases short, with 12 bases between. This CDR3 has 14 amino acids. CDR1 is MNHEY, CDR2 SMNVEV, per germline (reference sequence). The J gene is TRBJ1-6, the V gene TRBV27; D is perhaps TRBD1 (6 bases). Specimen: peripheral blood. This sequence was found in a man aged 80 or over with active COVID-19. CDR3 coding DNA: TGTGCCAGCAGTTTAGCGGGGGCAGAGTCACCCCTCCACTTT. This encodes CASSLAGAESPLHF.